The clone carrying this T cell receptor (beta chain) has just a few counts. What it recognizes is unknown. What was amplified from RNA transcripts were TCR beta CDR3 regions. A first-round RT-PCR of the TCR CDR3 used the HTBI primer set. TCRdb ran MiXCR on the multiplex PCR reads and lists one entry per CDR3 protein. The repertoire consists of 450,000 to 600,000 distinct CDR3 sequences, with 15% to 20% occurring once and the leading ten covering 40% to 50%. The entry originates in a study of T cells in Graves' hyperthyroidism and ophthalmopathy. Study observations and caveats: Ophthalmopathy was told apart from stable hyperthyroidism by a 13 V-J model.

This CDR3 spans 13 amino acids. Germline values: CDR1 SQVTM, CDR2 ANQGSEA. V lost 7 bases and J lost 2; bases outside the gene matches: 4. In making diagnoses, clinical symptoms, serum thyroxine and TRAb, thyroid ultrasound and orbital computed tomography were all used. Sequencing was performed on blood. The receptor's source is a man aged 35-49 years with Graves' ophthalmopathy. This chain connects TRBV29-1 to TRBJ2-3; 9 bases fit TRBD2. The CDR3 loop reads CSERTSVTDTQYF. CDR3 in DNA: TGCAGCGAACGGACTAGCGTCACAGATACGCAGTATTTT.